Listed below are T cell receptor beta chains from one sample, sequenced in a study of shared clonotypes between healthy human individuals. Assay: immunoSEQ multiplex PCR; the TCRdb copy retains only in-frame clones and omits some. The sample includes 2 million to 2.5 million clones, 85% to 95% of them seen just once. Material: naive CD4+ T cells from PBMCs. The receptors were gathered from a man aged 18 to 35 in good health. Some clones in this sample may be carry-over from other donors' samples. CDR3s include the opening cysteine and the closing phenylalanine or tryptophan. The order of the fields is clone size, J gene, D gene, CDR3 length, V gene, CDR3 DNA, CDR3 protein. The D gene is left open where the match is weak. Clone size is shown for a subset of rows, as once, few, many or a class of expanded clone.

size: NA
J: TRBJ2-7
D: NA
length: 13
V: TRBV6-1
DNA: TGTGCCAGCAGTACCCAGGTTGACTACGAGCAGTACTTC
CDR3: CASSTQVDYEQYF

size: NA
J: TRBJ1-5
D: TRBD1
length: 15
V: TRBV19
DNA: TGTGCCAGCGAGCAGACAGGGGTTGGCAATCAGCCCCAGCATTTT
CDR3: CASEQTGVGNQPQHF

size: once
J: TRBJ2-5
D: TRBD1
length: 14
V: TRBV5-4
DNA: TGTGCCAGCAGCACGGGACAGGGGCAAGAGACCCAGTACTTC
CDR3: CASSTGQGQETQYF

size: NA
J: TRBJ1-4
D: NA
length: 13
V: TRBV7-3
DNA: TGTGCCAGCAGCTTATCCCCGGGTGAAAAACTGTTTTTT
CDR3: CASSLSPGEKLFF

size: NA
J: TRBJ2-7
D: NA
length: 13
V: TRBV11-2
DNA: TGTGCCAGCAGCTCCCAAACTCCAGCCGAGCAGTACTTC
CDR3: CASSSQTPAEQYF

size: once
J: TRBJ1-3
D: NA
length: 14
V: TRBV5-1
DNA: TGCGCCAGCAGCTTGGAGGGATCCTCGGACACCATATATTTT
CDR3: CASSLEGSSDTIYF

size: NA
J: TRBJ2-7
D: NA
length: 15
V: TRBV28
DNA: TGTGCCAGCAGTTTGGGGGGGCTAAGGTCCGCCGAGCAGTACTTC
CDR3: CASSLGGLRSAEQYF

size: NA
J: TRBJ2-7
D: NA
length: 17
V: TRBV5-1
DNA: TGCGCCAGCAGCTCATCATCCGCCGGGACCCAATCCTACGAGCAGTACTTC
CDR3: CASSSSSAGTQSYEQYF

size: NA
J: TRBJ2-7
D: TRBD2
length: 15
V: TRBV5-1
DNA: TGCGCCAGCAGCTTGGCCGGGACTACCCAAAACGAGCAGTACTTC
CDR3: CASSLAGTTQNEQYF

size: NA
J: TRBJ2-1
D: TRBD2
length: 17
V: TRBV18
DNA: TGTGCCAGCTCACCGAGACTAGCGGGGAGCTCCTACAATGAGCAGTTCTTC
CDR3: CASSPRLAGSSYNEQFF

size: NA
J: TRBJ1-1
D: NA
length: 17
V: TRBV9
DNA: TGTGCCAGCAGCGTAGGGCCAGGGTGGTACATGAACACTGAAGCTTTCTTT
CDR3: CASSVGPGWYMNTEAFF